Sequencing of this TCR beta chain was carried out in a study of spatial heterogeneity in lung cancer. Turning to the study itself: Alpha-chain sequences were consistently detected less often than beta-chain sequences. Overall study results and limits: Tumor mutation count correlated with how many alpha and beta TCRs expanded intratumorally.

Time point specified: sample taken at primary tumor resection. The CDR3 covers 17 residues. CDR1 and CDR2 from the germline V gene are MGHRA and YSYEKL. V lost 0 bases and J lost 6, with 20 bases in between. TCRdb re-called the 5' RACE reads with MiXCR, one entry per CDR3 protein. This sample has fewer than 20,000 distinct CDR3 sequences, with roughly 7% found just once. This clonotype was counted at least ten times. Its antigen is not known. The library was prepared for alpha chains; this beta chain is a stray read, so its frequency means little. This clonotype was sampled from a female donor with early-stage non-small cell lung cancer. The sequences come from lung tumor tissue, collected at surgery. This rearrangement joins TRBV4-1 to TRBJ1-1; tentatively, D is TRBD1 (5 bases). The CDR3 coding sequence is TGCGCCAGCAGCCAAGAAAAGAGGGCGGGGCCGGGGGCTGAAGCTTTCTTT. Translation: CASSQEKRAGPGAEAFF.